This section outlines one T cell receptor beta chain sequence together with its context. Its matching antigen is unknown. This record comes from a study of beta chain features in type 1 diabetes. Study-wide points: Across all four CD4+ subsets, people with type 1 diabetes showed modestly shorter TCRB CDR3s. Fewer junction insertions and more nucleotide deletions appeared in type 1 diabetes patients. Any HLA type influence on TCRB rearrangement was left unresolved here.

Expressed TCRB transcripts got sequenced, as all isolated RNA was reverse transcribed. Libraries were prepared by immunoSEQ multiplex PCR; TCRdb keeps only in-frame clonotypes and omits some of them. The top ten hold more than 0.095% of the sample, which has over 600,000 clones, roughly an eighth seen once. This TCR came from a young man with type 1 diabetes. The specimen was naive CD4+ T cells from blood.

Here the CDR3 DNA reads TGTGCCAGCAGCCCCCGGACTAGCGGGGGGGCCCCCGGCAAGTATTTT. Protein product: CASSPRTSGGAPGKYF. The rearrangement uses TRBV7-2 and TRBJ2-3; TRBD2 aligns across 15 bases. V lost 5 bases to trimming and J lost 13 bases; unmatched junction nucleotides: 13. The germline gives CDR1 SGHTA, CDR2 FQGNSA. The CDR3 length is 16 residues.